A single TCR beta chain is shown here with its context. This sample stems from a study of blood T cell repertoires in COVID-19. Study background: Sources were T cells, B-cell-depleted T cells, or PBMCs; the material itself was cDNA or gDNA.

Authors' processing steps: Counts of nucleated cells, estimated from reference gene primer amplification, were obtained. Libraries were prepared by immunoSEQ multiplex PCR; TCRdb keeps only in-frame clonotypes and omits some of them. The V and J calls and clone size were taken over from that table, and D and trimming were inferred from the DNA. The repertoire consists of approximately 210,000 clones, with approximately 82% occurring once and the leading ten covering around 8.7%. Trimming removed 5 bases from V and 4 bases from J, with 6 bases in between. The CDR3 extends over 12 amino acids. Germline values: CDR1 MDHEN, CDR2 SYDVKM.

V and J are TRBV28 and TRBJ1-3, with D uncertain. The receptor was isolated from a woman aged 45-65 years with acute or convalescent COVID-19. Sequenced: peripheral blood. CDR3 protein: CASSVSGNTIYF. The CDR3 DNA reads TGTGCCAGCAGTGTATCGGGAAACACCATATATTTT. Full variable domain (rest looked up from reference TRBV28 and TRBJ1-3): DVKVTQSSRYLVKRTGEKVFLECVQDMDHENMFWYRQDPGLGLRLIYFSYDVKMKEKGDIPEGYSVSREKKERFSLILESASTNQTSMYLCASSVSGNTIYFGEGSWLTVV.